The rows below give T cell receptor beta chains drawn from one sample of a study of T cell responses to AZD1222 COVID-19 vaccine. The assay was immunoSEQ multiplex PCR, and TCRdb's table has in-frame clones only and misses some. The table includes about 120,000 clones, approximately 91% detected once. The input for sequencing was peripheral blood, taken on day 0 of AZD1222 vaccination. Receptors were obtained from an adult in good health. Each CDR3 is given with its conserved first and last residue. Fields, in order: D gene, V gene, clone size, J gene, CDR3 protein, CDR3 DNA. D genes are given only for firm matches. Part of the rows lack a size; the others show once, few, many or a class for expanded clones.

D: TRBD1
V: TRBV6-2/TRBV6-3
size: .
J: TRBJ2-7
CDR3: CASSAGGTYEQYF
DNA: TGTGCCAGCAGTGCAGGGGGTACCTACGAGCAGTACTTC

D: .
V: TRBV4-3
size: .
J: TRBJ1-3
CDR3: CASSQVRTAGNTIYF
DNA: TGCGCCAGCAGCCAAGTAAGGACAGCCGGAAACACCATATATTTT

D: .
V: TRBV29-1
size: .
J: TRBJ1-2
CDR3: CSVETVGGYTF
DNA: TGCAGCGTTGAAACTGTTGGCGGCTACACCTTC

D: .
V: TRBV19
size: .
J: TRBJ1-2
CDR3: CASMDPRVPGYTF
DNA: TGTGCCAGTATGGACCCCCGCGTCCCCGGCTACACCTTC

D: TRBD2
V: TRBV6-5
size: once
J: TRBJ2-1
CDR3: CASLRLAGAGNEQFF
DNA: TGTGCCAGCCTTAGACTAGCGGGGGCGGGTAATGAGCAGTTCTTC

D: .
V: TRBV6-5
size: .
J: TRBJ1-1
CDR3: CASTSRATEAFF
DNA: TGTGCCAGCACCTCTCGGGCCACTGAAGCTTTCTTT

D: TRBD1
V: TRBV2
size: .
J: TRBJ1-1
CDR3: CASSESWTGGLPEAFF
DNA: TGTGCCAGCAGTGAGTCTTGGACAGGGGGCCTACCTGAAGCTTTCTTT

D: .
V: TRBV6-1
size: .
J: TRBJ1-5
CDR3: CASSDQWGNQPQHF
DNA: TGTGCCAGCAGTGATCAGTGGGGGAATCAGCCCCAGCATTTT

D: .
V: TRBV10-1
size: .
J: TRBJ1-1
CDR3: CASSESQGNTEAFF
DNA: TGCGCCAGCAGTGAGTCGCAGGGAAACACTGAAGCTTTCTTT

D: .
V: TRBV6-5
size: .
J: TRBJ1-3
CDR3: CASSSFRAGAGNTIYF
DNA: TGTGCCAGCAGTTCATTCCGGGCAGGGGCTGGAAACACCATATATTTT

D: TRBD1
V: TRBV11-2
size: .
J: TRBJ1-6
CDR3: CASTGDRANSPLHF
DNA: TGTGCCAGCACCGGGGACAGAGCAAATTCACCCCTCCACTTT

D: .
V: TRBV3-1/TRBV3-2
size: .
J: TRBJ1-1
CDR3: CASSQDEARKAFF
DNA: TGTGCCAGCAGCCAAGATGAGGCCAGAAAAGCTTTCTTT

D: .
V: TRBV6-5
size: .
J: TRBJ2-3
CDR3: CASSYSSSDTQYF
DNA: TGTGCCAGCAGTTACTCGAGCTCAGATACGCAGTATTTT

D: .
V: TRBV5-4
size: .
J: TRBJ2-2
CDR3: CASSLLSWQGMNTGELFF
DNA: TGTGCCAGCAGCCTACTATCCTGGCAGGGGATGAACACCGGGGAGCTGTTTTTT

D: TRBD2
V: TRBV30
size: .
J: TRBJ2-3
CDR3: CAWSTPRISGGLTDTQYF
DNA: TGTGCCTGGAGTACCCCCAGGATTAGCGGGGGACTCACAGATACGCAGTATTTT

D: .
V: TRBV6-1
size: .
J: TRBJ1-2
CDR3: CASSEFDGYTF
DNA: TGTGCCAGCAGTGAATTCGACGGCTACACCTTC

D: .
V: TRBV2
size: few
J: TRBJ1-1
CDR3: CASNYDTEAFF
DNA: TGTGCCAGCAACTACGACACTGAAGCTTTCTTT

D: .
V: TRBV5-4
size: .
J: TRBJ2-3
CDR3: CASSLVGSTQYF
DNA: TGTGCCAGCAGCTTGGTGGGGAGCACGCAGTATTTT

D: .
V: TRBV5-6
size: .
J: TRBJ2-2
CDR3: CASSLGRRGPGELFF
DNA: TGTGCCAGCAGCTTGGGCCGCCGGGGGCCCGGGGAGCTGTTTTTT

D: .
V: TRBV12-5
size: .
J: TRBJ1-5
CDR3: CASGLVGERRDQPQHF
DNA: TGTGCTAGTGGTTTGGTAGGGGAGAGGAGGGATCAGCCCCAGCATTTT

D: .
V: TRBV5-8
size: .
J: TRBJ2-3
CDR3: CASSLTSTDTQYF
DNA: TGTGCCAGCAGCTTAACTAGCACAGATACGCAGTATTTT

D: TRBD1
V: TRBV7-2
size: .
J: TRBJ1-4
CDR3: CASSNGTGYEKLFF
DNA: TGTGCCAGCAGCAACGGGACAGGGTATGAAAAACTGTTTTTT

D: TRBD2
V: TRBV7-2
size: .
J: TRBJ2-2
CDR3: CASSFLVGGTGELFF
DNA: TGTGCCAGCAGTTTCCTGGTGGGGGGGACCGGGGAGCTGTTTTTT

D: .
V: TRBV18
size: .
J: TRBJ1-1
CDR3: CASSQDRAKENEAFF
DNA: TGTGCCAGCTCACAGGACAGAGCAAAAGAGAATGAAGCTTTCTTT

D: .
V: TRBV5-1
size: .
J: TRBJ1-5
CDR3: CASSLTGNQPQHF
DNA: TGCGCCAGCAGCTTAACAGGGAATCAGCCCCAGCATTTT

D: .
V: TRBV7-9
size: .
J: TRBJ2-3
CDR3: CASSLKTITDTQYF
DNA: TGTGCCAGCAGCTTAAAGACGATCACAGATACGCAGTATTTT